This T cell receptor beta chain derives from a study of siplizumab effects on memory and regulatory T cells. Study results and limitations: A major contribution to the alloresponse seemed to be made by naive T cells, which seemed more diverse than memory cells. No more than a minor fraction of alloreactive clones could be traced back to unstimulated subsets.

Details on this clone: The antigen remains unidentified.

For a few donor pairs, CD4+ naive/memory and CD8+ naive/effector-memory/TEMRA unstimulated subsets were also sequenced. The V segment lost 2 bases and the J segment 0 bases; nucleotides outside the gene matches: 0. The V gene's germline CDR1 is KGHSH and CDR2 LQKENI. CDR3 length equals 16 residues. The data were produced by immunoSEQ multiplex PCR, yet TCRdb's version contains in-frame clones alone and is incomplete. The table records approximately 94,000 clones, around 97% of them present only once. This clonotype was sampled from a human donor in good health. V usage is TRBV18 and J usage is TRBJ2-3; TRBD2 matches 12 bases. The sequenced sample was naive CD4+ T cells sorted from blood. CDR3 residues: CASSPGTSGSTDTQYF. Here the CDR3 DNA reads TGTGCCAGCTCACCAGGGACTAGCGGGAGCACAGATACGCAGTATTTT.